This TCR beta chain was identified in a study of T cell responses to AZD1222 COVID-19 vaccine. Study in general: Some second doses came at about 4 weeks and others at about 12 weeks; these were pooled. Study conclusions and caveats: Baseline serostatus was positive in only a handful of AZD1222 recipients. Regions left unmutated in variants are reportedly the target of nearly half of spike-specific TCRs.

TCRdb's copy holds only in-frame clones and misses some; the assay was immunoSEQ multiplex PCR. The table lists 200,000 or so clones, 88% of them singletons, with roughly 8% in the top ten. With respect to this clone: The antigen is undetermined.

The V gene's germline CDR1 is LNHNV and CDR2 YYDKDF (reference sequence). The J segment lost 2 bases and the V segment lost 4 bases, leaving 5 bases of the junction unmatched. The CDR3 consists of 15 residues. Sequenced material: peripheral blood, taken on day 0 of AZD1222 vaccination. The chain couples TRBV15 to TRBJ2-5, with 9 bases fitting TRBD2. This sequence was found in an adult in good health. CDR3: CATSTPLAGQETQYF. CDR3 sequence (DNA): TGTGCCACCAGCACACCCCTAGCGGGGCAAGAGACCCAGTACTTC.